This T cell receptor (beta chain) was sequenced during a study of blood T cell repertoires in COVID-19. On the study more broadly: COVID-19 samples from acute and convalescent phases originated in the United States, Italy and Spain. T cells, B-cell-depleted T cells, or PBMCs supplied cDNA or gDNA.

How the authors handled the data: How many nucleated cells were present was estimated from reference gene primer amplification. Libraries were prepared by immunoSEQ multiplex PCR; TCRdb keeps only in-frame clonotypes and omits some of them. That table furnishes V, J and clone size, whereas the DNA furnished D and trimming. The sample carries fewer than 150,000 clones, around 79% recorded once. Material: peripheral blood. The receptor comes from a man aged 70-80 years with acute or convalescent COVID-19.

As DNA, the CDR3 is TGTGCCAGCAGCAACGGACAGGGCCTCTATGGCTACACCTTC. The encoded protein is CASSNGQGLYGYTF. The chain links TRBV6-6 to TRBJ1-2, with 8 bases aligning to TRBD1. Germline V lookup: CDR1 MNHNY, CDR2 SVGAGI (reference sequence). This CDR3 contains 14 residues. Trimming cost V 6 bases and J 4 bases; bases outside gene matches: 7.